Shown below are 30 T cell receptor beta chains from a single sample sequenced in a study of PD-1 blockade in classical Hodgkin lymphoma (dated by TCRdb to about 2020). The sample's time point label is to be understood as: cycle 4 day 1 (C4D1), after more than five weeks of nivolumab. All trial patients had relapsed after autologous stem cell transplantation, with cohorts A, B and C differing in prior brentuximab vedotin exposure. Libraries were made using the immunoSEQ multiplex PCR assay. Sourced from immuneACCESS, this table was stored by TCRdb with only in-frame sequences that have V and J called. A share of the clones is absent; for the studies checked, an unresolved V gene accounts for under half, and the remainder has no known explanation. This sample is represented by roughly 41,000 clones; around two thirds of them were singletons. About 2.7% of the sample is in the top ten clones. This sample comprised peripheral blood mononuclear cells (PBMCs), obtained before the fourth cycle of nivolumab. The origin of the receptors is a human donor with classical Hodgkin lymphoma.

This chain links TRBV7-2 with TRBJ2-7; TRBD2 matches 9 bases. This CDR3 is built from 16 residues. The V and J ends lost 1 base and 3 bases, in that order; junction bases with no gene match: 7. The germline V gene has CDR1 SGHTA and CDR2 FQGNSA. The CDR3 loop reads CASSLGGAGGFYEQYF. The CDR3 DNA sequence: TGTGCCAGCAGCTTAGGAGGAGCGGGGGGCTTCTACGAGCAGTACTTC. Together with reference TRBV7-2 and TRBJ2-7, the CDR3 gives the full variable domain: GAGVSQSPSNKVTEKGKDVELRCDPISGHTALYWYRQSLGQGLEFLIYFQGNSAPDKSGLPSDRFSAERTGGSVSTLTIQRTQQEDSAVYLCASSLGGAGGFYEQYFGPGTRLTVT.

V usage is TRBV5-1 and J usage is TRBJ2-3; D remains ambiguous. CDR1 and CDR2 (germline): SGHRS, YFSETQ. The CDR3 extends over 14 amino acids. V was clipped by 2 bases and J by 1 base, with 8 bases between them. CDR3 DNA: TGCGCCAGCAGCTTAGATACAGGCACAGATACGCAGTATTTT. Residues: CASSLDTGTDTQYF.

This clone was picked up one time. The CDR3 DNA follows: TGTGCCAGCAGCCGACCCGACAGGGTGTATCAAGAGACCCAGTACTTC. Protein sequence: CASSRPDRVYQETQYF. The chain joins TRBV5-6 to TRBJ2-5; TRBD1 matches 7 bases. Trimming removed 4 bases from V and 2 bases from J; junction bases left unmatched: 11. Germline loops: CDR1 SGHDT, CDR2 YYEEEE. The CDR3 consists of 16 residues.

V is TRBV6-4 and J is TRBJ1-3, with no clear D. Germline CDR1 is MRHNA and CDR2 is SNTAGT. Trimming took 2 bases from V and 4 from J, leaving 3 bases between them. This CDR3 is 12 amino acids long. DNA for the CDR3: TGTGCCAGCAGTGACGGAGGAAACACCATATATTTT. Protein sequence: CASSDGGNTIYF.

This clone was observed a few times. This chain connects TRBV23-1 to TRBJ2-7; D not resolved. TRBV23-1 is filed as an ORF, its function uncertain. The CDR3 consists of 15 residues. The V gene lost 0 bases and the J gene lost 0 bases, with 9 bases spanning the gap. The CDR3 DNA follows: TGCGCCAGCAGTCAATCGAAGGGCAACTCCTACGAGCAGTACTTC. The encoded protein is CASSQSKGNSYEQYF.

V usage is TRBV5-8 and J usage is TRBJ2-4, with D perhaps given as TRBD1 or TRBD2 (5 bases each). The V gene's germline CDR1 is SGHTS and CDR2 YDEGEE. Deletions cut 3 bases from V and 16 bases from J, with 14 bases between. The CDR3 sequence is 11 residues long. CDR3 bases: TGTGCCAGCAGCTCCGGGACCCAGCAATACTTC. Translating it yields CASSSGTQQYF.

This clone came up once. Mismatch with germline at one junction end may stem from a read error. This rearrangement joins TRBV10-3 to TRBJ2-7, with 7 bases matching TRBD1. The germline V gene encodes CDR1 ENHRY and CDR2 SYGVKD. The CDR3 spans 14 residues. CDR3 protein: CASSNDRETDEQYF. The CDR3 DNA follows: TGTGCCAGCAGTAACGACAGGGAGACGGACGAGCAGTACTTC.

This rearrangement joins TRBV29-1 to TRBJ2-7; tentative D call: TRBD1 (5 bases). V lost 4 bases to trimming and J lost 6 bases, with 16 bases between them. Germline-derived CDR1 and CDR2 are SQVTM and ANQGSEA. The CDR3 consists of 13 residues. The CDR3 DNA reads TGCAGCGTTGTGCAGGGATTGTCTGGCGAGCAGTACTTC. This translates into CSVVQGLSGEQYF.

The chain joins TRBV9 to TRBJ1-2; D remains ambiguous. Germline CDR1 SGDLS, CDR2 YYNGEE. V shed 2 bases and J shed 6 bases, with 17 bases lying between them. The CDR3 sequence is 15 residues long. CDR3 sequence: CASSVSSNPWDGYTF. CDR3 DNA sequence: TGTGCCAGCAGCGTTTCCTCAAACCCTTGGGATGGCTACACCTTC.

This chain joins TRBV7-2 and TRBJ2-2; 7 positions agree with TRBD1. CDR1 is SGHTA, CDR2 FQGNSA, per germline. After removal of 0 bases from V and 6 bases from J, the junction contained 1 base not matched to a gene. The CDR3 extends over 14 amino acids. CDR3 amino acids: CASSLAQGAGELFF. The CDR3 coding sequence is TGTGCCAGCAGCTTAGCTCAGGGGGCCGGGGAGCTGTTTTTT.

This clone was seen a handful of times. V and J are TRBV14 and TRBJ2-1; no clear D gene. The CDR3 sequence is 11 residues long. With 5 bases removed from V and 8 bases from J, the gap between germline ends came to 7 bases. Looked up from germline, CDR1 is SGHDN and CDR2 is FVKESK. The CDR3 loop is CASSFSYEQFF. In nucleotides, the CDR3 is TGTGCCAGCAGCTTCTCGTATGAGCAGTTCTTC.

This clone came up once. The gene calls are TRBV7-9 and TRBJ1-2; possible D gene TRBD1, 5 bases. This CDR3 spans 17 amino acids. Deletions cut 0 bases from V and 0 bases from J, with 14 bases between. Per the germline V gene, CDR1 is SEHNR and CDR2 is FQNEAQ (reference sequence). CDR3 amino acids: CASSLAGLTPANYGYTF. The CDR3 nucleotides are TGTGCCAGCAGCTTAGCGGGACTGACGCCAGCTAACTATGGCTACACCTTC.

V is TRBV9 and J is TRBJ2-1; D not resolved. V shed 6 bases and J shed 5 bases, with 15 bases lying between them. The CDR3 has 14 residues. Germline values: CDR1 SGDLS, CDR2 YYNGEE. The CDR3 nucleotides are TGTGCCAGCAAAAGTTTGGGGTCTAACAATGAGCAGTTCTTC. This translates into CASKSLGSNNEQFF.

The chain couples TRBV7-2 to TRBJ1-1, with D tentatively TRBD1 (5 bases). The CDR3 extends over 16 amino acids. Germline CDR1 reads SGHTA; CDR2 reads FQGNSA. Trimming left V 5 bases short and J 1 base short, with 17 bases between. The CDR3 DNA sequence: TGTGCCAGCAGCCCACAGTCCGGGACCCCGAACACTGAAGCTTTCTTT. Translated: CASSPQSGTPNTEAFF.

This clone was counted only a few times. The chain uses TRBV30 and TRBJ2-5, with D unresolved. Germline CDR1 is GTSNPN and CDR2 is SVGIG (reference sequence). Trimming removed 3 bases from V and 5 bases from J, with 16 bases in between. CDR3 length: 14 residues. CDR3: CAWSGWTTQETQYF. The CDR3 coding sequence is TGTGCCTGGAGCGGATGGACGACCCAGGAGACCCAGTACTTC.

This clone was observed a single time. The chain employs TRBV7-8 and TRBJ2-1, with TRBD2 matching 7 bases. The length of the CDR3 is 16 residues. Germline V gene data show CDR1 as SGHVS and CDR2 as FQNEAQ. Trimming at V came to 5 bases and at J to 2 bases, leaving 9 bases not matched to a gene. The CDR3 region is CASSLNGGTTYNEQFF. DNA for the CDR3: TGTGCCAGCAGCCTCAACGGGGGGACGACCTACAATGAGCAGTTCTTC.

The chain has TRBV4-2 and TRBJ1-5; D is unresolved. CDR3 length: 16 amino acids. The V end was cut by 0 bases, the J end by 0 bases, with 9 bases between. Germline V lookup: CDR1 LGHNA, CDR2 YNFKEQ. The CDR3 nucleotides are TGTGCCAGCAGCCAAGAGCGGACTTATAGCAATCAGCCCCAGCATTTT. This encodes CASSQERTYSNQPQHF.

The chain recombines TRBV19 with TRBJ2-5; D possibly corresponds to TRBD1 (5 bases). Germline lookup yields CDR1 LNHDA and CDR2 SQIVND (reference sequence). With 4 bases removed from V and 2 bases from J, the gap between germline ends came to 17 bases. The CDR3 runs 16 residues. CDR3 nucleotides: TGTGCCAGTAGTAAGGGCCCCCAGGGTTTTCAAGAGACCCAGTACTTC. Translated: CASSKGPQGFQETQYF.

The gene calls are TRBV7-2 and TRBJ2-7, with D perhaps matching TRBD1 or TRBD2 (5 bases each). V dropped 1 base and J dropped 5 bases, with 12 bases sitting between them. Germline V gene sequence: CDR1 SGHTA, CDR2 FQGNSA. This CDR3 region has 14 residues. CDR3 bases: TGTGCCAGCAGCTTAGTTTCAGGGAGCGACGAGCAGTACTTC. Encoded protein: CASSLVSGSDEQYF.

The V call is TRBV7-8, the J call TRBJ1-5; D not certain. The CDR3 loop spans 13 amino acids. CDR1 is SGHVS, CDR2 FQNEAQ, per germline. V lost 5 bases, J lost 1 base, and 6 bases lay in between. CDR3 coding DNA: TGTGCCAGCAGCCAAGACAGCAATCAGCCCCAGCATTTT. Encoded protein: CASSQDSNQPQHF.

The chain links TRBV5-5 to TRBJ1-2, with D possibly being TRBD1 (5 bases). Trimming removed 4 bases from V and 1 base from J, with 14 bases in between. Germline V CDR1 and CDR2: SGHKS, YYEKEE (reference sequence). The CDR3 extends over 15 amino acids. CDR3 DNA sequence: TGTGCCAGCAGCCTGTGGGGGGATCTTAACTATGGCTACACCTTC. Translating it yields CASSLWGDLNYGYTF.

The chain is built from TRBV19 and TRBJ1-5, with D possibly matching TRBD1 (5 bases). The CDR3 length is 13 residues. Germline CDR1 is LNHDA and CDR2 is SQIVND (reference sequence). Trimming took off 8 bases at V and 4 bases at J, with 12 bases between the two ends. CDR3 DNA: TGTGCCAGTCGCGACAGAACTAATCAGCCCCAGCATTTT. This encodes CASRDRTNQPQHF.

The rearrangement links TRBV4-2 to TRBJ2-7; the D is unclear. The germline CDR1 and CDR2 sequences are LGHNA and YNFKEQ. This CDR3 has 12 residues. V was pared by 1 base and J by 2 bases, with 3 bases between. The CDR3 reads CASSQGTYEQYF. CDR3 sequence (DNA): TGTGCCAGCAGCCAAGGAACCTACGAGCAGTACTTC.

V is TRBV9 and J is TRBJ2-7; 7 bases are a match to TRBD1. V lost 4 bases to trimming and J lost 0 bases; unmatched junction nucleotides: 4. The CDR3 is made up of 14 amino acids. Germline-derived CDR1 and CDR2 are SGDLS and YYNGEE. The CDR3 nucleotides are TGTGCCAGCAGCTCAGGGACAGACTCCTACGAGCAGTACTTC. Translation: CASSSGTDSYEQYF.

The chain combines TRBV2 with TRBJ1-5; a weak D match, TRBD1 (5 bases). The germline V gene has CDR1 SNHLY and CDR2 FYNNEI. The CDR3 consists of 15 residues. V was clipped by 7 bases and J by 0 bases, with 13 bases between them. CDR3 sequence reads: CASIKTEDSNQPQHF. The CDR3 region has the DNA TGTGCCAGCATCAAGACAGAGGATAGCAATCAGCCCCAGCATTTT.

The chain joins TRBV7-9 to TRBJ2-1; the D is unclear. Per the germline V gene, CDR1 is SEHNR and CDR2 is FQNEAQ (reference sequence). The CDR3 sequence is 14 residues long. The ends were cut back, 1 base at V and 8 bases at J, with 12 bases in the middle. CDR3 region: CASSLDNLDYEQFF. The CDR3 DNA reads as TGTGCCAGCAGCTTAGACAATTTAGACTATGAGCAGTTCTTC. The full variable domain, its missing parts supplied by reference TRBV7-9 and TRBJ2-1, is DTGVSQNPRHKITKRGQNVTFRCDPISEHNRLYWYRQTLGQGPEFLTYFQNEAQLEKSRLLSDRFSAERPKGSFSTLEIQRTEQGDSAMYLCASSLDNLDYEQFFGPGTRLTVL.

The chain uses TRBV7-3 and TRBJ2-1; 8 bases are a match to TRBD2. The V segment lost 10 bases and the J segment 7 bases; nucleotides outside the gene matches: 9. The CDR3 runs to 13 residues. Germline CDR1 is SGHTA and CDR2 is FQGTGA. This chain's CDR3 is CATAGGRGNEQFF. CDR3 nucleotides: TGTGCCACCGCGGGGGGCCGAGGGAATGAGCAGTTCTTC.

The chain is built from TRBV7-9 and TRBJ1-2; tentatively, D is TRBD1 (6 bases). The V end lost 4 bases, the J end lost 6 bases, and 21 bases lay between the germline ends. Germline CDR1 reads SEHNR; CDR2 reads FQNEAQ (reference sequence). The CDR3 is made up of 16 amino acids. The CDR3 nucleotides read TGTGCCAGCAGCTCGACTTATAACAGGGAGAGAAATGGCTACACCTTC. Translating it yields CASSSTYNRERNGYTF.

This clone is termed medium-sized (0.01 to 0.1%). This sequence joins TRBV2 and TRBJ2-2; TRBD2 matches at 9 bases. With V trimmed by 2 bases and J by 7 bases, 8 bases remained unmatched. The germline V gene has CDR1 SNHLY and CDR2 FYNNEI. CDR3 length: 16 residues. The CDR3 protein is CASSELGGGAVGELFF. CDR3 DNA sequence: TGTGCCAGCAGTGAACTTGGCGGGGGGGCCGTCGGGGAGCTGTTTTTT.

DNA for the CDR3: TGTGCCAGCAGGCGAAACTACAATGAGCAGTTCTTC. Protein product: CASRRNYNEQFF. The V call is TRBV7-2, the J call TRBJ2-1; D is uncertain. Trimming left V 6 bases short and J 3 bases short, with 6 bases between. Germline CDR1 is SGHTA and CDR2 is FQGNSA. The CDR3 length is 12 residues.